Listed here is a single T cell receptor (beta chain). The data derive from a study of blood T cell repertoires in COVID-19. Study-level background: COVID-19 samples collected from the United States, Italy and Spain covered acute and convalescent phases. T cells, B-cell-depleted T cells, or PBMCs provided the cDNA or gDNA that served as material.

Germline assignment: CDR1 SGHDN and CDR2 FVKESK. The CDR3 is 15 amino acids. With 5 bases clipped from V and 4 bases from J, the junction kept 6 bases outside the gene matches. Original methodology: Reference gene primer amplification gave nucleated cell count estimates. The protocol was immunoSEQ multiplex PCR, while the TCRdb copy is restricted to in-frame clones and leaves out a portion. V and J calls and clone size come straight from that table; D and trimming were deduced from the DNA. This sample has around 190,000 clones, with under 80% found just once. Source material: peripheral blood. The sequence derives from a woman between 45 and 65 years old with acute or convalescent COVID-19. The chain is built from TRBV14 and TRBJ2-1; 9 bases fit TRBD1. DNA for the CDR3: TGTGCCAGCAGCTTCCCCGGGACAGGGTACAATGAGCAGTTCTTC. Its translation is CASSFPGTGYNEQFF.